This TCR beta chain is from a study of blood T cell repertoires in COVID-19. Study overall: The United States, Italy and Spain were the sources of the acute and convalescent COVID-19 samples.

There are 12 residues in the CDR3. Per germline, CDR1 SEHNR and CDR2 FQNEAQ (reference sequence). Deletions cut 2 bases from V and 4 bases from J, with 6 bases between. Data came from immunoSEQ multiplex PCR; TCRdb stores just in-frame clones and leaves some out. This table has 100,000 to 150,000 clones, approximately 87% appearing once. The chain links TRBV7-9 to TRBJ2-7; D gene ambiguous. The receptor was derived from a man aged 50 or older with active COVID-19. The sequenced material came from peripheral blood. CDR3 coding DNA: TGTGCCAGCAGCTTATCAGCGTACGAGCAGTACTTC. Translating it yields CASSLSAYEQYF.